These 23 T cell receptor beta chains were all obtained from the same sample, sequenced in a study of blood T cells in healthy people across ages (dated by TCRdb to the mid-2010s). Library creation used 5' RACE. The sample was run on an Illumina HiSeq 2500. The second PCR ran for about 6 to 11 cycles and used a J-beta primer mix along with a sample-barcoded 5' primer. In-frame beta chains were kept once TCRdb had trimmed the public reads at Q25 with fastp and called clones with MiXCR. Merged by CDR3 protein, the rows form single entries marked with the most common genes and DNA. This sample has about 640,000 distinct CDR3 sequences in its table, and roughly 31% of those were observed once. The ten largest clones capture 15% to 18% of the sample. Input material: blood. These receptors all come from a woman over 75 in good health.

This clonotype has only one observation. A much larger clone differs by one base, so this may be a read error. V usage is TRBV4-2 and J usage is TRBJ2-1; 10 bases are shared with TRBD2. This CDR3 has 19 residues. In germline, CDR1 is LGHNA, CDR2 YNFKEQ. J lost 10 bases, V lost 4 bases, and 22 bases had no gene match. The CDR3 loop reads CASSRDRFEGSGGPGEQFF. CDR3 DNA: TGTGCCAGCAGCCGAGATCGTTTTGAGGGTAGCGGGGGGCCGGGAGAGCAGTTCTTC.

The chain carries TRBV7-3 and TRBJ2-3; D remains ambiguous. Trimming took 6 bases from V and 11 from J, leaving 15 bases between them. Germline V gene data show CDR1 as SGHTA and CDR2 as FQGTGA. CDR3 length equals 12 residues. The DNA for the CDR3 is TGTGCCAGCAGGGAACCCTCGGGTGGGCAGTATTTT. The encoded protein is CASREPSGGQYF.

The chain links TRBV5-1 to TRBJ2-1; the D is unclear. The V and J ends lost 3 bases and 3 bases respectively, with 22 bases between them. Germline V gives CDR1 SGHRS, CDR2 YFSETQ. This CDR3 comprises 18 residues. The CDR3 loop is CASSSRIPTAWSYNEQFF. The DNA of the CDR3 is TGCGCCAGCAGCTCGCGGATTCCAACGGCGTGGAGCTACAATGAGCAGTTCTTC.

The chain combines TRBV7-2 with TRBJ1-2; tentatively, D is TRBD1 (6 bases). The CDR3 spans 16 residues. Germline values: CDR1 SGHTA, CDR2 FQGNSA. V was shortened by 10 bases and J by 6 bases, with 27 bases between the two germline ends. CDR3 sequence: CATRPGMRSRGDGYTF. CDR3 nucleotides: TGTGCCACCCGCCCGGGAATGAGGTCGAGGGGGGATGGCTACACCTTC.

This clonotype was picked up a small number of times. J is TRBJ2-3 and V is TRBV11-2; D may be TRBD1 (6 bases). CDR1 is SGHAT, CDR2 FQNNGV, per germline. CDR3 length: 16 residues. The V and J ends lost 1 base and 2 bases respectively, with 13 bases between them. In DNA, the CDR3 is TGTGCCAGCAGCTTAGGAGGGGGATCCTACACAGATACGCAGTATTTT. Translation: CASSLGGGSYTDTQYF.

There are many counts of this clonotype. Since a much larger clone is just one base distant, this may be a read error. The rearrangement links TRBV20-1 to TRBJ2-7, with 9 bases identical to TRBD2. This CDR3 has 14 amino acids. J lost 7 bases, V lost 7 bases, and 14 bases had no gene match. Germline CDR1 and CDR2: DFQATT and SNEGSKA (reference sequence). The CDR3 DNA reads as TGCAGTGGCCGCCCGGGACTAGCCTCCCATGAGCAGTACTTC. Protein sequence: CSGRPGLASHEQYF.

At least ten counts were recorded for this clonotype. The chain couples TRBV20-1 to TRBJ1-2; possibly TRBD1 for D (5 bases). The CDR3 runs 17 residues. Trimming stripped 0 bases from V and 0 bases from J, with 17 bases between. In germline, CDR1 is DFQATT, CDR2 SNEGSKA (reference sequence). The CDR3 coding sequence is TGCAGTGCTAGAGATATGGACACATTTAGGGCTAACTATGGCTACACCTTC. Protein: CSARDMDTFRANYGYTF.

This clonotype was seen many times. This chain connects TRBV7-2 to TRBJ2-1; 16 bases map to TRBD2. Germline-derived CDR1 and CDR2 are SGHTA and FQGNSA. The CDR3 is made up of 16 amino acids. The V gene end was trimmed by 6 bases and the J gene end by 9 bases; junction bases not matched to a gene: 8. CDR3 residues: CASSRTGTSGGVEQFF. CDR3 DNA sequence: TGTGCCAGCAGTCGTACCGGGACTAGCGGGGGGGTTGAGCAGTTCTTC. The entire variable domain, with the rest obtained from reference TRBV7-2 and TRBJ2-1, is as follows: GAGVSQSPSNKVTEKGKDVELRCDPISGHTALYWYRQSLGQGLEFLIYFQGNSAPDKSGLPSDRFSAERTGGSVSTLTIQRTQQEDSAVYLCASSRTGTSGGVEQFFGPGTRLTVL.

This clonotype came up a few times. CDR3 in amino acids: CASSFLITGGNSPLHF. CDR3 coding DNA: TGTGCCAGCAGTTTTCTAATTACAGGGGGTAATTCACCCCTCCACTTT. The rearrangement joins TRBV27 to TRBJ1-6; 8 bases align to TRBD1. The CDR3 contains 16 residues. J was trimmed by 6 bases and V by 3 bases; bases with no gene match: 7. From germline, CDR1 is MNHEY and CDR2 SMNVEV (reference sequence).

The chain has TRBV29-1 and TRBJ1-2; D is perhaps TRBD1 (6 bases). Germline-derived CDR1 and CDR2 are SQVTM and ANQGSEA. This CDR3 region has 12 residues. V lost 7 bases to trimming and J lost 2 bases, with 11 bases between them. CDR3 DNA sequence: TGCAGCGCACTCAGGGGAAACTATGGCTACACCTTC. Translation gives CSALRGNYGYTF.

The table lists this clonotype with many counts. The rearrangement uses TRBV6-5 and TRBJ2-3, with TRBD2 matching 7 bases. The V gene end was trimmed by 6 bases and the J gene end by 3 bases; junction bases not matched to a gene: 9. The germline CDR1 and CDR2 sequences are MNHEY and SVGAGI. The CDR3 consists of 15 residues. The CDR3 sequence is CASRRGGGWTDTQYF. The CDR3 nucleotides are TGTGCCAGCAGACGTGGCGGGGGATGGACAGATACGCAGTATTTT.

There are a few counts of this clonotype. This chain links TRBV19 with TRBJ2-2; D not certain. The CDR3 sequence is 14 residues long. Germline-derived CDR1 and CDR2 are LNHDA and SQIVND (reference sequence). The V gene lost 6 bases and the J gene lost 6 bases, with 14 bases spanning the gap. In DNA form, the CDR3 reads TGTGCCAGTAGGGAGACACCGGCCGCCGGGGAGCTGTTTTTT. It is translated as CASRETPAAGELFF.

This clonotype appeared a few times. The chain combines TRBV6-2 or TRBV6-3 with TRBJ1-1; TRBD1 aligns across 7 bases. Germline loops: CDR1 MNHEY, CDR2 SVGEGT. Losses at the gene ends were 7 bases for V and 4 bases for J; bases not matched to a gene: 12. The length of the CDR3 is 15 residues. The CDR3 protein is CASNKATGEGTEAFF. The CDR3 DNA reads as TGTGCCAGCAATAAGGCTACAGGGGAGGGCACTGAAGCTTTCTTT.

The sample holds a few counts of this clonotype. A much bigger clone sits one base away, suggesting this may be a read error. The chain uses TRBV12-3 or TRBV12-4 and TRBJ2-6; TRBD1 matches 9 bases. The CDR3 is 13 amino acids. CDR3 bases: TGTACCGGCAGTTTTAATGCGGGACAGGGCAGGACTTTC. The encoded protein is CTGSFNAGQGRTF.

For this clonotype: A read error may be the cause here, since a much bigger clone is one base away. The rearrangement uses TRBV7-2 and TRBJ2-1; 7 bases are a match to TRBD2. The DNA end favors TRBJ2-7, so the J call may be wrong. This CDR3 is built from 15 residues. Germline V gene sequence: CDR1 SGHTA, CDR2 FQGNSA. CDR3 nucleotide sequence: TGTGCCGGCAGCTTAGCGGGTAGCTCCTACAATGAGCAGTACTTC. This codes for CAGSLAGSSYNEQYF.

The chain combines TRBV5-5 with TRBJ1-3, with D uncertain. Germline V lookup: CDR1 SGHKS, CDR2 YYEKEE (reference sequence). Trimming stripped 3 bases from V and 4 bases from J, with 8 bases between. This CDR3 comprises 13 residues. The CDR3 coding sequence is TGTGCCAGCAGCTCGGCCTCCGGAAACACCATATATTTT. Protein sequence: CASSSASGNTIYF.

Many counts were recorded for this clonotype. The chain links TRBV7-8 to TRBJ2-7; D possibly corresponds to TRBD1 (5 bases). CDR3 length equals 14 residues. Germline-derived CDR1 and CDR2 are SGHVS and FQNEAQ. V was cut by 3 bases and J by 3 bases, with 12 bases left in between. The chain's CDR3 is CASSFVRRGYEQYF. The CDR3 bases are TGTGCCAGCAGCTTCGTACGAAGGGGCTACGAGCAGTACTTC. The complete variable domain, with remaining parts taken from reference TRBV7-8 and TRBJ2-7, reads GAGVSQSPRYKVAKRGQDVALRCDPISGHVSLFWYQQALGQGPEFLTYFQNEAQLDKSGLPSDRFFAERPEGSVSTLKIQRTQQEDSAVYLCASSFVRRGYEQYFGPGTRLTVT.

The rearrangement links TRBV9 to TRBJ2-2, with TRBD1 identical over 7 bases. Per germline, CDR1 SGDLS and CDR2 YYNGEE. CDR3 length: 15 amino acids. V lost 0 bases and J lost 6; bases outside the gene matches: 5. This CDR3 reads CASSVATGAPGELFF. The CDR3 DNA is TGTGCCAGCAGCGTAGCTACAGGGGCCCCCGGGGAGCTGTTTTTT. Full variable domain (rest looked up from reference TRBV9 and TRBJ2-2): DSGVTQTPKHLITATGQRVTLRCSPRSGDLSVYWYQQSLDQGLQFLIQYYNGEERAKGNILERFSAQQFPDLHSELNLSSLELGDSALYFCASSVATGAPGELFFGEGSRLTVL.

Regarding this clonotype: Since a much larger clone is just one base distant, this may be a read error. The chain joins TRBV27 to TRBJ2-5, with D perhaps TRBD1 (5 bases). Germline V lookup: CDR1 MNHEY, CDR2 SMNVEV (reference sequence). This CDR3 contains 12 residues. With 5 bases removed from V and 11 bases from J, the gap between germline ends came to 15 bases. The CDR3 DNA reads as TGTGCCAGCAGTCACGAGGACAATGAGCAGTACTTC. Translating gives CASSHEDNEQYF.

This clonotype has at least ten counts. The J gene is TRBJ2-7, the V gene TRBV20-1; 10 bases align to TRBD1. Trimming removed 2 bases from V and 5 bases from J; junction bases left unmatched: 9. This CDR3 has 15 amino acids. Germline loops: CDR1 DFQATT, CDR2 SNEGSKA (reference sequence). CDR3 sequence: CSARQGQGVPHEQYF. DNA for the CDR3: TGCAGTGCTAGACAAGGACAGGGGGTTCCCCACGAGCAGTACTTC.

This clonotype was found many times. The V gene is TRBV5-1, the J gene TRBJ2-1, with D possibly matching TRBD2 (5 bases). V dropped 0 bases and J dropped 8 bases, with 12 bases sitting between them. Per germline, CDR1 SGHRS and CDR2 YFSETQ. The CDR3 spans 14 residues. Here the CDR3 DNA reads TGCGCCAGCAGCTTGGGAGGGTACGTAGATGAGCAGTTCTTC. Translated: CASSLGGYVDEQFF.

This clonotype came up many times. V and J are TRBV6-2 or TRBV6-3 and TRBJ2-2; 9 bases line up with TRBD2. V dropped 6 bases and J dropped 3; count of bases not matched to a gene: 11. This CDR3 has 17 residues. Germline lookup yields CDR1 MNHEY and CDR2 SVGEGT. The CDR3 DNA sequence: TGTGCCAGCAGCCGACCTCCTAGCGGGGCGTACACCGGGGAGCTGTTTTTT. Its translation is CASSRPPSGAYTGELFF.

This clonotype was counted many times. The chain combines TRBV7-8 with TRBJ2-1, with a possible D match to TRBD1 (6 bases). CDR3 length: 15 residues. Germline assignment: CDR1 SGHVS and CDR2 FQNEAQ. V gave up 5 bases and J gave up 4 bases, with 15 bases separating them. The CDR3 region has the DNA TGTGCCAGCAGCCCACGGGACACTCTATACAATGAGCAGTTCTTC. As protein: CASSPRDTLYNEQFF.